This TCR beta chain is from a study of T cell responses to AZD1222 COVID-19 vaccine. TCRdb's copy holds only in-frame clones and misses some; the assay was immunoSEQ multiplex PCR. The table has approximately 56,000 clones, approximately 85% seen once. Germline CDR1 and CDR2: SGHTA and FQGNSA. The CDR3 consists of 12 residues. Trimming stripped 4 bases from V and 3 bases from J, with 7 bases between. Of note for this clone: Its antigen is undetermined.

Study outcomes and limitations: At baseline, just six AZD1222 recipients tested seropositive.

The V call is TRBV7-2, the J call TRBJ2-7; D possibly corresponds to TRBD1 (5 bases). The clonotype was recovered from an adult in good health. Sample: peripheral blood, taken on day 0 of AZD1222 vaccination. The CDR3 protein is CASSSGHYEQYF. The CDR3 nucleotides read TGTGCCAGCAGCTCAGGACACTACGAGCAGTACTTC. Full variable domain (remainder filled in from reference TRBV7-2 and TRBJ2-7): GAGVSQSPSNKVTEKGKDVELRCDPISGHTALYWYRQSLGQGLEFLIYFQGNSAPDKSGLPSDRFSAERTGGSVSTLTIQRTQQEDSAVYLCASSSGHYEQYFGPGTRLTVT.